The T cell receptor beta chain under discussion was sequenced for a study of T cell changes during pregnancy in multiple sclerosis. The method was immunoSEQ multiplex PCR; TCRdb's version includes in-frame clones alone and lacks a portion of them. The table shows just under 60,000 clones, with 80% to 95% occurring only once. This clone was picked up one time. The V gene end was trimmed by 5 bases and the J gene end by 2 bases; junction bases not matched to a gene: 8. From germline, CDR1 is SGHVS and CDR2 FNYEAQ. This CDR3 is 16 amino acids long. This sequence was found in a female donor with multiple sclerosis, enrolled in a pregnancy study. Here the sequenced sample was peripheral blood, taken in the first trimester of pregnancy. The chain recombines TRBV7-6 with TRBJ2-3, with TRBD2 matching over 9 bases. The CDR3 sequence is CASSSGGGGATDTQYF. CDR3 DNA sequence: TGTGCCAGCAGCAGTGGGGGCGGGGGGGCCACAGATACGCAGTATTTT.